This T cell receptor (beta chain) emerged from a study of blood T cell repertoires in COVID-19. Original processing methods: By means of reference gene primer amplification, nucleated cell counts were estimated. Produced via immunoSEQ multiplex PCR; TCRdb's table is partial and in-frame only. V and J calls and clone size are copied from that table; D and trimming were computed from the DNA. The data contain hundreds of thousands of clones, 75% to 90% of them singletons. This CDR3 has 11 amino acids. In germline, CDR1 is SGHRS, CDR2 YFSETQ. With 5 bases removed from V and 8 bases from J, the gap between germline ends came to 10 bases. Those enrolled, adults aged roughly 18 to 95 years, came from roughly 22 US areas. Participant-reported clinical history was the basis for cohort assignment.

The clonotype comes from a man aged 45-65 years who had been exposed to COVID-19. Sequencing was done on a sample of PBMCs or T cells enriched from blood (not recorded which). The rearrangement joins TRBV5-1 to TRBJ1-2; possibly TRBD1 for D (6 bases). The CDR3 bases are TGCGCCAGCAGACGGGACAAGGGCTACACCTTC. Protein product: CASRRDKGYTF.